One and the same sample provided the 32 T cell receptor beta chains below, sequenced in a study of blood T cell repertoires in COVID-19. Some clones are missing from TCRdb's copy, which holds only in-frame ones; the method was immunoSEQ multiplex PCR. The sample shows 190,000 or so clones, roughly 90% of them seen only once. The source material was PBMCs or T cells enriched from blood (not recorded which). The receptors were sampled from a woman aged 18 to 35 who had recovered from COVID-19.

The gene calls are TRBV7-9 and TRBJ1-2; 7 bases map to TRBD1. The junction had 14 bases not matched to a gene; V was cut back by 8 bases and J by 2 bases. Germline CDR1 SEHNR, CDR2 FQNEAQ (reference sequence). CDR3 length: 16 residues. The CDR3 region has the DNA TGTGCCAGCGATCTCCAATCGGGGACAGCGAACTATGGCTACACCTTC. Amino acid sequence: CASDLQSGTANYGYTF.

This rearrangement joins TRBV6-5 to TRBJ1-6; 7 nucleotides match TRBD1. This CDR3 comprises 14 residues. Germline V gene data show CDR1 as MNHEY and CDR2 as SVGAGI. The V segment lost 5 bases and the J segment 6 bases; nucleotides outside the gene matches: 4. The CDR3 coding sequence is TGTGCCAGCAGTAACAGGGGAGCTAATTCACCCCTCCACTTT. Translating it yields CASSNRGANSPLHF.

The V gene is TRBV12-5, the J gene TRBJ2-7; no reliable D call. The CDR3 runs to 13 residues. V lost 1 base to trimming and J lost 1 base, with 5 bases between them. Germline loops: CDR1 LGHNT, CDR2 FRNRAP. The CDR3 DNA reads TGTGCTAGTGGTTTGGCTAATTCCTACGAGCAGTACTTC. Translation gives CASGLANSYEQYF. Based on the CDR3 plus reference TRBV12-5 and TRBJ2-7, the full variable domain is DARVTQTPRHKVTEMGQEVTMRCQPILGHNTVFWYRQTMMQGLELLAYFRNRAPLDDSGMPKDRFSAEMPDATLATLKIQPSEPRDSAVYFCASGLANSYEQYFGPGTRLTVT.

The chain links TRBV6-5 to TRBJ2-1; 12 positions agree with TRBD2. V lost 0 bases and J lost 7; bases outside the gene matches: 4. Looked up from germline, CDR1 is MNHEY and CDR2 is SVGAGI. This CDR3 is built from 16 residues. CDR3 residues: CASSYSLAGGTNEQFF. CDR3 nucleotides: TGTGCCAGCAGTTACTCACTAGCGGGGGGCACGAATGAGCAGTTCTTC.

The chain is built from TRBV7-7 and TRBJ1-5; tentative D call: TRBD1 (5 bases). Deletions cut 5 bases from V and 3 bases from J, with 11 bases between. In germline, CDR1 is SSHAT, CDR2 FNYEAQ (reference sequence). CDR3 length equals 14 residues. In DNA, the CDR3 is TGTGCCAGCAGCCCCACGGACACCAATCAGCCCCAGCATTTT. Translation: CASSPTDTNQPQHF.

The J gene is TRBJ2-4, the V gene TRBV19, with D maybe TRBD2 (5 bases). The CDR3 loop spans 16 amino acids. Germline V gives CDR1 LNHDA, CDR2 SQIVND (reference sequence). Between the trimmed V and J ends, which lost 4 bases and 9 bases, there was a span of 22 bases. CDR3 residues: CASSTTPRAGVGIQYF. Here the CDR3 DNA reads TGTGCCAGTAGTACGACCCCCCGGGCGGGTGTGGGCATTCAGTACTTC.

V is TRBV5-4 and J is TRBJ2-5, with TRBD2 identical over 7 bases. The ends lost 2 bases at V and 1 base at J; junction bases unmatched: 11. CDR3 length equals 17 residues. CDR1 SGHNT and CDR2 YYREEE come from the germline V gene (reference sequence). The CDR3 bases are TGTGCCAGCAGCTTTGGACTAGTAAGGGTGTCCCAAGAGACCCAGTACTTC. Translating it yields CASSFGLVRVSQETQYF.

This clone appeared a few times. The V gene is TRBV4-2, the J gene TRBJ2-2, with a possible D match to TRBD2 (5 bases). Germline V gene lookup returns CDR1 LGHNA and CDR2 YNFKEQ. The CDR3 contains 17 residues. Trimming cost V 1 base and J 0 bases, with 12 bases left between them. CDR3 DNA sequence: TGTGCCAGCAGCCAAGGGTTGGGGAGCGCGAACACCGGGGAGCTGTTTTTT. This encodes CASSQGLGSANTGELFF.

This chain uses TRBV20-1 with TRBJ1-1, with 8 nucleotides matching TRBD1. The CDR3 has 13 amino acids. Germline CDR1 DFQATT, CDR2 SNEGSKA (reference sequence). V was clipped by 6 bases and J by 10 bases; unmatched bases: 13. For the CDR3, the DNA is TGCAGTGCGAGTGACAGGGGCGCAAAGGCAGCTTTCTTT. Amino acids: CSASDRGAKAAFF.

The V gene is TRBV6-5, the J gene TRBJ2-7; D perhaps matches TRBD1 (6 bases). V was trimmed by 1 base and J by 3 bases, leaving 10 bases between them. There are 14 residues in the CDR3. Germline assignment: CDR1 MNHEY and CDR2 SVGAGI. CDR3 amino acids: CASSYYRVGYEQYF. CDR3 in DNA: TGTGCCAGCAGTTACTACAGGGTGGGCTACGAGCAGTACTTC.

The rearrangement links TRBV7-2 to TRBJ1-6; 10 positions match TRBD1. Germline CDR1 SGHTA, CDR2 FQGNSA. CDR3 length equals 15 residues. Unmatched junction bases numbered 7, after V lost 4 bases and J lost 10 bases. CDR3 loop: CASSSRTGGNSPLHF. In DNA form, the CDR3 reads TGTGCCAGCAGCTCCCGGACAGGGGGAAACTCACCCCTCCACTTT.

This clone was seen just once. The chain couples TRBV9 to TRBJ1-4, with a tentative D call TRBD1 (6 bases). The V gene lost 3 bases and the J gene lost 5 bases, with 8 bases spanning the gap. The CDR3 spans 13 residues. Germline lookup yields CDR1 SGDLS and CDR2 YYNGEE. The CDR3 loop is CASSAGQNEKLFF. In DNA form, the CDR3 reads TGTGCCAGCAGCGCAGGACAGAATGAAAAACTGTTTTTT.

The V call is TRBV20-1, the J call TRBJ2-1; D might be TRBD2 (7 bases). Trimming removed 3 bases from V and 10 bases from J, with 13 bases in between. The CDR3 covers 12 residues. CDR1 DFQATT and CDR2 SNEGSKA come from the germline V gene (reference sequence). This CDR3 reads CSASRGAWEQFF. Here the CDR3 DNA reads TGCAGTGCTAGTCGGGGGGCCTGGGAGCAGTTCTTC.

The chain links TRBV2 to TRBJ2-7; TRBD2 agrees at 8 bases. Trimming took 8 bases from V and 6 from J; bases not matched to a gene: 9. Germline CDR1 SNHLY, CDR2 FYNNEI. The CDR3 contains 13 residues. The CDR3 region is CASSRAGVTEQYF. Here the CDR3 DNA reads TGTGCCAGCTCTCGAGCGGGGGTGACCGAGCAGTACTTC.

DNA for the CDR3: TGTGCCAGCAGTCTTACAGGATTAGGCAATGAGCAGTTCTTC. Its protein product is CASSLTGLGNEQFF. The chain combines TRBV13 with TRBJ2-1; D is possibly TRBD1 (5 bases). Deletions cut 6 bases from V and 6 bases from J, with 15 bases between. Germline loops: CDR1 PRHDT, CDR2 FYEKMQ (reference sequence). The CDR3 has 14 residues.

This clone was detected once. The genes are TRBV2 and TRBJ2-2; D not certain. CDR1 is SNHLY and CDR2 is FYNNEI in the germline V gene. Deletions cut 6 bases from V and 0 bases from J, with 11 bases between. The CDR3 covers 15 residues. Here the CDR3 reads CASSPYYTNTGELFF. CDR3 DNA: TGTGCCAGCAGCCCCTACTACACGAACACCGGGGAGCTGTTTTTT.

V and J are TRBV29-1 and TRBJ1-1; D call uncertain. V was clipped by 7 bases and J by 2 bases, with 17 bases between them. The CDR3 loop spans 14 amino acids. Germline V gene lookup returns CDR1 SQVTM and CDR2 ANQGSEA. The CDR3 bases are TGCAGCGGAGAATGGATAGGGAGAAACACTGAAGCTTTCTTT. This encodes CSGEWIGRNTEAFF.

The CDR3 region has the DNA TGTGCCAGCAGTGACCCCGCCGGGGGGGCCAATGAGCAGTTCTTC. This encodes CASSDPAGGANEQFF. The V gene is TRBV6-4, the J gene TRBJ2-1, with TRBD2 identical over 8 bases. The junction had 6 bases not matched to a gene; V was cut back by 2 bases and J by 6 bases. The CDR3 extends over 15 amino acids. CDR1 and CDR2 (germline): MRHNA, SNTAGT.

The chain carries TRBV4-1 and TRBJ1-1, with 7 bases identical to TRBD1. CDR1 is MGHRA and CDR2 is YSYEKL in the germline V gene. The V and J ends lost 0 bases and 1 base, in that order; junction bases with no gene match: 5. This CDR3 comprises 16 residues. The CDR3 reads CASSQDRAGGNTEAFF. The CDR3 DNA reads TGCGCCAGCAGCCAAGATCGGGCAGGGGGGAACACTGAAGCTTTCTTT.

CDR3 protein: CASSPIGRGDEKLFF. In nucleotides, the CDR3 is TGCGCCAGCAGCCCCATAGGGCGGGGTGATGAAAAACTGTTTTTT. The chain joins TRBV4-1 to TRBJ1-4; unclear D gene. CDR1 and CDR2 from the germline V gene are MGHRA and YSYEKL. Trimming shortened V by 4 bases and J by 6 bases, and 15 bases separated the two germline ends. This CDR3 has 15 residues.

V gene TRBV10-3 combines with J gene TRBJ2-5; D might be TRBD1 (6 bases). Trimming removed 5 bases at V and 3 bases at J, with 7 bases between. Germline V gene lookup returns CDR1 ENHRY and CDR2 SYGVKD. This CDR3 is built from 12 residues. The CDR3 DNA reads as TGTGCCATCAGTACAGGGAAAGAGACCCAGTACTTC. Its protein product is CAISTGKETQYF.

The rearrangement links TRBV30 to TRBJ1-5; D may be TRBD1 (5 bases). Germline CDR1 reads GTSNPN; CDR2 reads SVGIG (reference sequence). The V gene lost 3 bases and the J gene lost 6 bases, with 9 bases spanning the gap. This CDR3 is 12 amino acids long. The CDR3 spells CAWSQGGQPQHF. For the CDR3, the DNA is TGTGCCTGGAGCCAGGGCGGTCAGCCCCAGCATTTT.

This clone was recorded only once. This chain uses TRBV6-1 with TRBJ2-7; 11 nucleotides agree with TRBD2. V was clipped by 2 bases and J by 1 base; unmatched bases: 10. CDR1 and CDR2 (germline): MNHNS, SASEGT. This CDR3 spans 18 amino acids. The CDR3 DNA reads TGTGCCAGCAGTGAACTCCCGCCGGGACTAGCGGTATCCTACGAGCAGTACTTC. Residues: CASSELPPGLAVSYEQYF.

This clone was detected only once. This chain joins TRBV7-9 and TRBJ2-1; 9 bases align to TRBD2. Per germline, CDR1 SEHNR and CDR2 FQNEAQ (reference sequence). The CDR3 totals 14 residues. V gave up 4 bases and J gave up 9 bases; unmatched junction bases: 7. CDR3 sequence: CASSSPGGGGEQFF. The CDR3 bases are TGTGCCAGCAGCTCCCCCGGCGGGGGGGGTGAGCAGTTCTTC.

The J gene is TRBJ1-4, the V gene TRBV6-1; 7 nucleotides align to TRBD1. Trimming took 3 bases from V and 0 from J; bases not matched to a gene: 4. Germline V gene lookup returns CDR1 MNHNS and CDR2 SASEGT. The CDR3 runs to 16 residues. The CDR3 nucleotides read TGTGCCAGCAGTGATATACAGGGGTCAACTAATGAAAAACTGTTTTTT. It yields the protein CASSDIQGSTNEKLFF.

This chain joins TRBV10-3 and TRBJ2-7; 7 nucleotides align to TRBD1. This CDR3 spans 14 amino acids. The V and J ends lost 4 bases and 4 bases, in that order; junction bases with no gene match: 7. Germline V gene sequence: CDR1 ENHRY, CDR2 SYGVKD. The CDR3: CAISVDRERYEQYF. As DNA, the CDR3 is TGTGCCATCAGTGTTGACAGGGAGCGGTACGAGCAGTACTTC.

The J gene is TRBJ1-2, the V gene TRBV2; tentative D call: TRBD1 (6 bases). V dropped 1 base and J dropped 4 bases, with 13 bases sitting between them. Per the germline V gene, CDR1 is SNHLY and CDR2 is FYNNEI. The CDR3 is made up of 15 amino acids. The CDR3 region is CASSEEQGNFYGYTF. DNA of the CDR3: TGTGCCAGCAGTGAAGAGCAGGGGAACTTCTATGGCTACACCTTC.

The V gene is TRBV30, the J gene TRBJ1-6; weak D call: TRBD1 (5 bases). The V end lost 4 bases, the J end lost 7 bases, and 17 bases lay between the germline ends. CDR1 and CDR2 (germline): GTSNPN, SVGIG (reference sequence). CDR3 size: 15 residues. CDR3 loop: CAWTPYLAGNSPLHF. CDR3 DNA sequence: TGTGCCTGGACCCCCTATTTGGCAGGGAATTCACCCCTCCACTTT.

The chain uses TRBV27 and TRBJ1-2; 7 bases agree with TRBD1. V dropped 0 bases and J dropped 4; count of bases not matched to a gene: 8. The CDR3 is 16 amino acids. Germline V lookup: CDR1 MNHEY, CDR2 SMNVEV (reference sequence). The CDR3, as DNA: TGTGCCAGCAGTTTATCGCTGGGGGGACAGCCCTATGGCTACACCTTC. Its protein product is CASSLSLGGQPYGYTF.

This chain connects TRBV9 to TRBJ1-2, with 9 bases fitting TRBD1. CDR3 length: 15 residues. Germline values: CDR1 SGDLS, CDR2 YYNGEE. The J segment lost 8 bases and the V segment lost 3 bases, leaving 11 bases of the junction unmatched. CDR3 DNA: TGTGCCAGCAGCGCACCCCGACAGGGGGGAGCCGGCTACACCTTC. It yields the protein CASSAPRQGGAGYTF.

This chain's CDR3 is CASSYSTGGSYEQYF. The DNA of the CDR3 is TGTGCCAGCAGTTACTCGACAGGGGGGTCCTACGAGCAGTACTTC. The gene calls are TRBV6-5 and TRBJ2-7; 9 bases are a match to TRBD1. CDR3 length: 15 amino acids. V shed 0 bases and J 1 base; nucleotides not matched to a gene: 1. Germline CDR1 reads MNHEY; CDR2 reads SVGAGI.

The chain combines TRBV19 with TRBJ1-2, with 8 bases lining up with TRBD1. The CDR3 has 17 amino acids. The V gene end was trimmed by 6 bases and the J gene end by 4 bases; junction bases not matched to a gene: 16. CDR1 is LNHDA, CDR2 SQIVND, per germline (reference sequence). The CDR3 region has the DNA TGTGCCAGTAGAATGGGGCAGGGGGCCCAATGGGCCTATGGCTACACCTTC. Translated, it gives CASRMGQGAQWAYGYTF. Full variable domain (missing parts from reference TRBV19 and TRBJ1-2): DGGITQSPKYLFRKEGQNVTLSCEQNLNHDAMYWYRQDPGQGLRLIYYSQIVNDFQKGDIAEGYSVSREKKESFPLTVTSAQKNPTAFYLCASRMGQGAQWAYGYTFGSGTRLTVV.